A selection of T cell receptor beta chains follows, all from one sample in a study of yellow fever vaccine responses in identical twins. TCRdb recomputed calls from the RT-PCR reads with MiXCR, one row per CDR3 protein. The data contain approximately 32,000 distinct CDR3 sequences, almost 60% of them seen just once; the ten biggest clones take up more than 3.5%. The material was T cells from blood (PBMCs), unsorted or a sorted subset (not recorded which), obtained before or after yellow fever vaccination (not recorded which). All receptors derive from a woman aged 18-29 years who received the yellow fever vaccine. Both conserved end residues are part of each CDR3. D genes are given only for firm matches. Size tells how often a clone was seen (once, few, many) or the class of an expanded clone, and some rows leave it out.

clone_size,j_call,v_call,d_call,cdr3_nt,cdr3_aa
-,TRBJ1-4,TRBV2,-,TGTGCCAGCAGTTATAATGAAAAACTGTTTTTT,CASSYNEKLFF
-,TRBJ2-3,TRBV15,-,TGTGCCACCAGCAGAGAAGGGGGGGCACTAGATACGCAGTATTTT,CATSREGGALDTQYF
-,TRBJ1-6,TRBV5-1,-,TGCGCCAGCAGCTTGGGACAGATAGATAATTCACCCCTCCACTTT,CASSLGQIDNSPLHF
-,TRBJ2-3,TRBV3-1,TRBD2,TGTGCCAGCAGCCAAGACCCATTGACTAGCTCTAGCACAGATACGCAGTATTTT,CASSQDPLTSSSTDTQYF
-,TRBJ1-2,TRBV25-1,-,TGTGCCAGCAGTGAAGCCAGTCGCGGCTACACCTTC,CASSEASRGYTF
-,TRBJ1-1,TRBV7-9,-,TGTGCCAGCAGCTTGGTTACTCCGAATGAAGCTTTCTTT,CASSLVTPNEAFF
few,TRBJ1-2,TRBV7-9,-,TGTGCCAGCAGCTTATCCCTCGGTACTAACTATGGCTACACCTTC,CASSLSLGTNYGYTF
-,TRBJ2-1,TRBV18,-,TGTGCCAGCTCACCCGCAGGGGATGAGTACAATGAGCAGTTCTTC,CASSPAGDEYNEQFF
-,TRBJ2-1,TRBV2,TRBD2,TGTGCCACCAAAGGGCGGGAGCGCTCCTACAATGAGCAGTTCTTC,CATKGRERSYNEQFF
-,TRBJ2-5,TRBV4-1,-,TGCGCCAGCAGCCAAGATCAAAGCGGGCAAGGGACCCAGTACTTC,CASSQDQSGQGTQYF
-,TRBJ1-2,TRBV28,-,TGTGCCAGCAGTCCGGCAATGGTGAGGCACTATGGCTACACCTTC,CASSPAMVRHYGYTF
-,TRBJ2-5,TRBV27,-,TGTGCCAGCAGTTTATCCATCAGGCTAGCGCGTGAAGAGACCCAGTACTTC,CASSLSIRLAREETQYF
once,TRBJ2-1,TRBV7-9,-,TGTGCCAGCAGCTTATATCCCCAGGCCAAATCAATCGCGCAGTTCTTC,CASSLYPQAKSIAQFF
-,TRBJ1-5,TRBV2,-,TGTGCCAGCAGTGCGGGGAACAATCAGCCCCAGCATTTT,CASSAGNNQPQHF
-,TRBJ1-4,TRBV11-2,-,TGTGCCAGCAGCCGAGACTGGGAAAAACTGTTTTTT,CASSRDWEKLFF
-,TRBJ2-5,TRBV15,-,TGTGCCACCAGCAGAGATCAAGAGACCCAGTACTTC,CATSRDQETQYF
-,TRBJ1-2,TRBV11-3,TRBD1,TGTGCCAGCAGCTCCGGGATCGGGACAGCTTACTATGGCTACACCTTC,CASSSGIGTAYYGYTF